This T cell receptor (beta chain) was found in a study of blood T cell repertoires in COVID-19. Overall study context: COVID-19 samples, acute and convalescent, were from the United States, Italy and Spain. Sources were T cells, B-cell-depleted T cells, or PBMCs; the material itself was cDNA or gDNA.

CDR1 is LNHDA and CDR2 is SQIVND in the germline V gene (reference sequence). The CDR3 is made up of 13 amino acids. The junction had 9 bases not matched to a gene; V was cut back by 3 bases and J by 13 bases. Under the authors' procedure: Nucleated cell counts were estimated from reference gene primer amplification. Some clones are missing from TCRdb's copy, which holds only in-frame ones; the method was immunoSEQ multiplex PCR. That table is the source of V, J and clone size, and D and trimming were worked out from the DNA. The sample consists of around 170,000 clones, less than 90% of them appearing once.

The rearrangement links TRBV19 to TRBJ2-1; 7 bases map to TRBD1. Sample: peripheral blood. The TCR comes from a woman aged 40 to 55 with acute or convalescent COVID-19. The CDR3 bases are TGTGCCAGTAGTATTACCGAGACAGGGCTCCAGTTCTTC. This gives the protein CASSITETGLQFF.